The next 19 T cell receptor beta chains were all read from a single sample in a study of post-analysis software for immune sequencing data. Regarding the study as a whole: A handful of TRBV segments were significantly more frequent in patients than in controls. TRBV5-6, TRBV5-1 and TRBV20-1 were among these segments.

Their antigen targets remain unknown. Researchers reported that TCR beta cDNA libraries carried unique molecular identifiers. In TCRdb, the PCR reads were re-called with MiXCR into one record per CDR3 protein. This sample has approximately 770,000 distinct CDR3 sequences, with about 45% found just once. The sequencing input was blood. These receptors were obtained from a girl under 18 with multiple sclerosis.

This rearrangement joins TRBV30 to TRBJ2-4; 7 nucleotides line up with TRBD2. The DNA end lines up better with TRBJ2-7; the J call may be wrong. Germline assignment: CDR1 GTSNPN and CDR2 SVGIG (reference sequence). The CDR3 runs to 14 residues. The CDR3 DNA is TGTGCCTGGAGTATAGGTGGACTAGCCTACGAGCAGTACTTC. Translating it yields CAWSIGGLAYEQYF.

This clonotype was counted only a few times. V is TRBV20-1 and J is TRBJ1-5, with D unresolved. Trimming shortened V by 5 bases and J by 0 bases, and 8 bases separated the two germline ends. This CDR3 has 13 amino acids. Germline lookup yields CDR1 DFQATT and CDR2 SNEGSKA (reference sequence). In nucleotides, the CDR3 is TGCAGTGCTGGGCAGCTTAGCAATCAGCCCCAGCATTTT. It yields the protein CSAGQLSNQPQHF.

This chain connects TRBV6-1 to TRBJ2-3; 7 bases line up with TRBD2. This CDR3 region has 18 residues. Germline CDR1 and CDR2: MNHNS and SASEGT. J was trimmed by 3 bases and V by 4 bases; bases with no gene match: 16. In DNA form, the CDR3 reads TGTGCCAGCAGTGGTCCCCTTTCGAGGGAGGGCCGGACAGATACGCAGTATTTT. Amino acid sequence: CASSGPLSREGRTDTQYF.

There are a few counts of this clonotype. This rearrangement joins TRBV10-3 to TRBJ2-1; 13 bases are shared with TRBD2. In germline, CDR1 is ENHRY, CDR2 SYGVKD. CDR3 length: 14 residues. With 4 bases clipped from V and 8 bases from J, the junction kept 2 bases outside the gene matches. The CDR3 DNA reads TGTGCCATCAGTGGGACTAGCGGGAGCGATGAGCAGTTCTTC. It is translated as CAISGTSGSDEQFF.

This clonotype has at least ten counts. The CDR3 here is CASSVGSTDTQYF. CDR3 in DNA: TGTGCCAGCAGCGTAGGCAGCACAGATACGCAGTATTTT. This rearrangement joins TRBV9 to TRBJ2-3; D gene ambiguous. CDR1 and CDR2 (germline): SGDLS, YYNGEE. V dropped 0 bases and J dropped 0 bases, with 2 bases sitting between them. The CDR3 extends over 13 amino acids. The variable domain in full, with the rest retrieved from reference TRBV9 and TRBJ2-3, is DSGVTQTPKHLITATGQRVTLRCSPRSGDLSVYWYQQSLDQGLQFLIQYYNGEERAKGNILERFSAQQFPDLHSELNLSSLELGDSALYFCASSVGSTDTQYFGPGTRLTVL.

The chain is built from TRBV5-6 and TRBJ2-1; 10 bases align to TRBD2. Losses at the gene ends were 3 bases for V and 4 bases for J; bases not matched to a gene: 7. The CDR3 is 16 amino acids. Per the germline V gene, CDR1 is SGHDT and CDR2 is YYEEEE. CDR3 amino acids: CASSSILAGAYNEQFF. The CDR3 DNA follows: TGTGCCAGCAGCTCAATTCTAGCGGGGGCTTACAATGAGCAGTTCTTC.

V gene TRBV13 combines with J gene TRBJ1-1, with D possibly matching TRBD1 (5 bases). Trimming took off 3 bases at V and 0 bases at J, with 17 bases between the two ends. The CDR3 has 17 residues. CDR1 and CDR2 (germline): PRHDT, FYEKMQ (reference sequence). The CDR3 spells CASSLEGRFVMNTEAFF. In DNA, the CDR3 is TGTGCCAGCAGCTTGGAGGGACGGTTCGTCATGAACACTGAAGCTTTCTTT.

The chain combines TRBV19 with TRBJ2-7; 11 nucleotides agree with TRBD2. CDR1 and CDR2 from the germline V gene are LNHDA and SQIVND (reference sequence). The CDR3 sequence is 13 residues long. V trimming: 4 bases; J trimming: 5 bases; junction bases outside the gene matches: 1. The CDR3 bases are TGTGCCAGTAGTACGACTAGCGGGAACGAGCAGTACTTC. The encoded protein is CASSTTSGNEQYF.

The CDR3 sequence: CASSQLRTGRDYGYTF. As DNA, the CDR3 is TGTGCCAGCAGCCAGCTCCGGACAGGGAGGGACTATGGCTACACCTTC. The chain joins TRBV16 to TRBJ1-2; 8 bases line up with TRBD1. Germline lookup yields CDR1 KGHSY and CDR2 FQNENV. The trim removed 3 bases at V and 3 bases at J, leaving 9 bases unmatched. This CDR3 is built from 16 residues. Full variable domain (outside the CDR3, taken from reference TRBV16 and TRBJ1-2): GEEVAQTPKHLVRGEGQKAKLYCAPIKGHSYVFWYQQVLKNEFKFLISFQNENVFDETGMPKERFSAKCLPNSPCSLEIQATKLEDSAVYFCASSQLRTGRDYGYTFGSGTRLTVV.

DNA of the CDR3: TGCAGCGTTGTAGCCGGGAAAGGTCAAGAGACCCAGTACTTC. Translating it yields CSVVAGKGQETQYF. The rearrangement uses TRBV29-1 and TRBJ2-5; D is perhaps TRBD2 (5 bases). From germline, CDR1 is SQVTM and CDR2 ANQGSEA. V dropped 4 bases and J dropped 2 bases, with 14 bases sitting between them. The CDR3 is made up of 14 amino acids.

This sequence joins TRBV9 and TRBJ2-2; D is uncertain. CDR1 and CDR2 (germline): SGDLS, YYNGEE. This CDR3 spans 13 amino acids. Between the trimmed V and J ends, which lost 3 bases and 7 bases, there was a span of 10 bases. The CDR3 coding sequence is TGTGCCAGCAGCGGCCACTATAGCGGGGAGCTGTTTTTT. This sequence encodes CASSGHYSGELFF.

The V gene is TRBV11-3, the J gene TRBJ2-5, with D unresolved. The germline V gene encodes CDR1 SGHNT and CDR2 YENEEA. CDR3 size: 19 residues. V gave up 5 bases and J gave up 2 bases, with 27 bases separating them. CDR3 DNA: TGTGCCAGCAGCCCCTCGGACCTGGGATATGACATTCATCAAGAGACCCAGTACTTC. This encodes CASSPSDLGYDIHQETQYF.

The rearrangement joins TRBV4-3 to TRBJ2-7; D is possibly TRBD2 (6 bases). CDR3 length: 15 amino acids. The V gene lost 5 bases and the J gene lost 0 bases, with 14 bases spanning the gap. CDR1 LGHNA and CDR2 YSLEER come from the germline V gene. CDR3 sequence reads: CASSIREKSSYEQYF. CDR3 nucleotide sequence: TGCGCCAGCAGCATCCGGGAGAAAAGCTCCTACGAGCAGTACTTC.

This clonotype was detected only once. The chain couples TRBV5-1 to TRBJ2-5; D may be TRBD1 or TRBD2 (6 bases each). The CDR3 sequence is 15 residues long. V was cut by 4 bases and J by 2 bases, with 15 bases left in between. The germline V gene encodes CDR1 SGHRS and CDR2 YFSETQ. The CDR3 reads CASSLYRGRQETQYF. The CDR3 coding sequence is TGCGCCAGCAGCCTATATCGGGGGCGACAAGAGACCCAGTACTTC. The full variable domain, in which reference TRBV5-1 and TRBJ2-5 provide the parts outside the CDR3, is KAGVTQTPRYLIKTRGQQVTLSCSPISGHRSVSWYQQTPGQGLQFLFEYFSETQRNKGNFPGRFSGRQFSNSRSEMNVSTLELGDSALYLCASSLYRGRQETQYFGPGTRLLVL.

This clonotype was seen a few times. This chain joins TRBV19 and TRBJ2-1; weak D call: TRBD2 (6 bases). The CDR3 consists of 12 residues. V lost 10 bases and J 4 bases, leaving 11 bases between the germline ends. CDR1 and CDR2 from the germline V gene are LNHDA and SQIVND (reference sequence). The CDR3 reads CATQGLYNEQFF. The CDR3 region has the DNA TGTGCCACCCAGGGACTTTACAATGAGCAGTTCTTC.

This chain uses TRBV7-2 with TRBJ2-5; no firm D call. The end of the DNA aligns better with TRBJ2-7, so the J call may be wrong. Germline assignment: CDR1 SGHTA and CDR2 FQGNSA. The CDR3 has 13 residues. CDR3 sequence reads: CASSVTYAYEQYF. The CDR3 nucleotides are TGTGCCAGCAGCGTTACATATGCCTACGAGCAGTACTTC.

The chain couples TRBV5-1 to TRBJ1-4; no reliable D call. Trimming removed 4 bases at V and 8 bases at J, with 18 bases between. Germline V gene sequence: CDR1 SGHRS, CDR2 YFSETQ. The length of the CDR3 is 15 residues. CDR3 loop: CASSPAPDAGEKLFF. Here the CDR3 DNA reads TGCGCCAGCAGCCCGGCCCCTGATGCCGGAGAAAAACTGTTTTTT.

The CDR3 reads CASSRVDQPQHF. The DNA for the CDR3 is TGTGCCAGCAGTAGGGTAGATCAGCCCCAGCATTTT. The chain is built from TRBV6-1 and TRBJ1-5; D is unclear. Germline V CDR1 and CDR2: MNHNS, SASEGT. The CDR3 is 12 amino acids. Trimming removed 5 bases from V and 5 bases from J, with 7 bases in between.

The chain recombines TRBV25-1 with TRBJ2-7; 8 bases map to TRBD2. In germline, CDR1 is MGHDK, CDR2 SYGVNS. This CDR3 comprises 14 residues. The ends lost 3 bases at V and 4 bases at J; junction bases unmatched: 5. CDR3 region: CASSDSGGLYEQYF. The CDR3, as DNA: TGTGCCAGCAGTGACTCGGGGGGGTTATACGAGCAGTACTTC.